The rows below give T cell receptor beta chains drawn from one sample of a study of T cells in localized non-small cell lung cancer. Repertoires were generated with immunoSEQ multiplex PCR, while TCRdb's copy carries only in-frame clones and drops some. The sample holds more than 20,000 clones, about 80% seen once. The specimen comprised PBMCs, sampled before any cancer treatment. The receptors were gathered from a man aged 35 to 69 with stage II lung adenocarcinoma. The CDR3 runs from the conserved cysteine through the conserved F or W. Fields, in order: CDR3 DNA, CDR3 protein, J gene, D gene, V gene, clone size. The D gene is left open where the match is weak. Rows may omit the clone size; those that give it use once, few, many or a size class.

CDR3nt: TGCGCCAGCAGTGAGTCGACCCGGCGGGGGGGCGCCAGCACTAATGAAAAACTGTTTTTT
CDR3aa: CASSESTRRGGASTNEKLFF
j_gene: TRBJ1-4
d_gene: NA
v_gene: TRBV10-2
abundance: NA

CDR3nt: TGCGCCAGCAGCCCTCATACCGGGACAGGGTCATACTACTATGGCTACACCTTC
CDR3aa: CASSPHTGTGSYYYGYTF
j_gene: TRBJ1-2
d_gene: TRBD1
v_gene: TRBV4-3
abundance: NA

CDR3nt: TGTGCCAGCAGTGCGGTCACCCTGGGGACCCAGTACTTC
CDR3aa: CASSAVTLGTQYF
j_gene: TRBJ2-5
d_gene: NA
v_gene: TRBV6-1
abundance: NA

CDR3nt: TGCGCCAGCAGAGGGCAGGGGTACACTGAAGCTTTCTTT
CDR3aa: CASRGQGYTEAFF
j_gene: TRBJ1-1
d_gene: NA
v_gene: TRBV5-1
abundance: NA

CDR3nt: TGCGCCAGCAGGGTCAGGGATGAGACCCAGTACTTC
CDR3aa: CASRVRDETQYF
j_gene: TRBJ2-5
d_gene: NA
v_gene: TRBV5-1
abundance: NA

CDR3nt: TGTGCCAGCAGCTTTAGCGGGGGGACAGATACGCAGTATTTT
CDR3aa: CASSFSGGTDTQYF
j_gene: TRBJ2-3
d_gene: TRBD2
v_gene: TRBV5-6
abundance: NA

CDR3nt: TGTGCCTGGAGGGGGGCCCAGGGAGGTGGCTACACCTTC
CDR3aa: CAWRGAQGGGYTF
j_gene: TRBJ1-2
d_gene: NA
v_gene: TRBV30
abundance: few

CDR3nt: TGTGCCAGCAGCGCAGGGTCTGGGGCCAACGTCCTGACTTTC
CDR3aa: CASSAGSGANVLTF
j_gene: TRBJ2-6
d_gene: NA
v_gene: TRBV27
abundance: once

CDR3nt: TGTGCCAGCAGCTTGGACGTGCGGACCAATGAGCAGTTCTTC
CDR3aa: CASSLDVRTNEQFF
j_gene: TRBJ2-1
d_gene: NA
v_gene: TRBV7-2
abundance: once

CDR3nt: TGTGCCAGCTCACCGAACCCTCAAGAGACCCAGTACTTC
CDR3aa: CASSPNPQETQYF
j_gene: TRBJ2-5
d_gene: NA
v_gene: TRBV18
abundance: NA

CDR3nt: TGTGCCAGCAGCTTGGCTGAGACAGCCGTCTCTGGAAACACCATATATTTT
CDR3aa: CASSLAETAVSGNTIYF
j_gene: TRBJ1-3
d_gene: NA
v_gene: TRBV5-6
abundance: NA

CDR3nt: TGTGCCAGCAGCTTAGGGTCTCCGGGGACTGAAGCTTTCTTT
CDR3aa: CASSLGSPGTEAFF
j_gene: TRBJ1-1
d_gene: NA
v_gene: TRBV7-2
abundance: NA